One sample yielded the 8 T cell receptor beta chains listed below, sequenced in a study of blood T cells in healthy people across ages. Next came a second PCR, run for 7 to 11 cycles, which used a sample-barcoded 5' primer along with a J-beta primer mix. TCRdb re-analysed the 5' RACE reads in MiXCR, keeping a single row per CDR3 protein. The table records about 1.4 million distinct CDR3 sequences, approximately 59% of them present only once. Sequenced: blood. The receptors were sampled from a man aged 18 to 30 in good health.

The chain uses TRBV10-1 and TRBJ2-1, with 9 positions matching TRBD2. V shed 2 bases, J shed 0 bases, and the junction held 8 bases outside the gene matches. The CDR3 is 18 residues long. Germline V gene lookup returns CDR1 WNHNN and CDR2 SYGVQD (reference sequence). The CDR3 here is CASSERKRGAHSYNEQFF. DNA for the CDR3: TGCGCCAGCAGTGAGAGGAAGCGGGGGGCCCACTCCTACAATGAGCAGTTCTTC.

Regarding this clonotype: At one of its ends the junction is not consistent with the germline gene, which may arise from a read error. This rearrangement joins TRBV12-3 or TRBV12-4 to TRBJ2-5; 10 bases fit TRBD1. The CDR3 extends over 16 amino acids. The CDR3 loop reads CASRPTRDRGRETQYF. Written as DNA, the CDR3 is TGTGCGAGCAGACCAACCCGGGACAGGGGCCGGGAGACCCAGTACTTC.

The V gene is TRBV6-6, the J gene TRBJ1-2; D is uncertain. This CDR3 is 15 amino acids long. Germline V gene sequence: CDR1 MNHNY, CDR2 SVGAGI (reference sequence). Trimming stripped 7 bases from V and 0 bases from J, with 15 bases between. CDR3 amino acids: CASINSDLTNYGYTF. The CDR3, as DNA: TGTGCCAGCATAAACAGCGACCTCACTAACTATGGCTACACCTTC.

The chain joins TRBV20-1 to TRBJ1-1, with D possibly TRBD1 on 6 matching bases. Germline V gene data show CDR1 as DFQATT and CDR2 as SNEGSKA (reference sequence). V lost 1 base and J lost 5, with 14 bases in between. The CDR3 has 14 amino acids. CDR3 coding DNA: TGCAGTGCTAGAGGAGGACAGATTGGAACTGAAGCTTTCTTT. Protein sequence: CSARGGQIGTEAFF.

CDR3 protein: CASEKGEYNEQFF. The CDR3 DNA reads as TGTGCCAGCGAAAAGGGCGAGTACAATGAGCAGTTCTTC. The rearrangement links TRBV12-3 or TRBV12-4 to TRBJ2-1; no definite D call. CDR3 length equals 13 residues. Trimming shortened V by 8 bases and J by 4 bases, and 12 bases separated the two germline ends.

As DNA, the CDR3 is TGCGCCAGCAGCCAATGGAGGGACCAAGAGACCCAGTACTTC. This codes for CASSQWRDQETQYF. The chain links TRBV4-1 to TRBJ2-5, with TRBD2 as a possible D gene (6 bases). CDR1 and CDR2 from the germline V gene are MGHRA and YSYEKL. The CDR3 totals 14 residues. V was pared by 2 bases and J by 0 bases, with 7 bases between.

This clonotype turned up a few times. The V gene is TRBV20-1, the J gene TRBJ2-7; 8 bases are shared with TRBD2. This CDR3 is built from 14 residues. V was clipped by 3 bases and J by 3 bases; unmatched bases: 7. Germline V gene sequence: CDR1 DFQATT, CDR2 SNEGSKA (reference sequence). This chain's CDR3 is CSASGRAGVYEQYF. The CDR3 DNA is TGCAGTGCTAGCGGTCGAGCGGGAGTCTACGAGCAGTACTTC.

This clonotype was observed a handful of times. The chain has TRBV27 and TRBJ2-7, with D unclear. The CDR3 is made up of 15 amino acids. CDR1 is MNHEY and CDR2 is SMNVEV in the germline V gene (reference sequence). V lost 6 bases, J lost 5 bases, and 20 bases lay in between. The DNA of the CDR3 is TGTGCCAGCAGCGAGGCGGCCTCCACCATCCACGAGCAGTACTTC. Amino acids: CASSEAASTIHEQYF.